The clone carrying this T cell receptor (beta chain) has a handful of counts. The V and J ends lost 3 bases and 2 bases respectively, with 22 bases between them. Germline V lookup: CDR1 MGHDK, CDR2 SYGVNS. The CDR3 loop spans 19 amino acids. MiXCR was run by TCRdb on the 5' RACE reads, yielding one entry per CDR3 protein. Among about 890,000 distinct CDR3 sequences listed, roughly an eighth were seen once. This sample is drawn from a study of identical twins. This sample was shared with a second study, whose subject was yellow fever vaccine responses in identical twins.

Input material: PBMCs. This rearrangement joins TRBV25-1 to TRBJ2-2; D may correspond to TRBD1 or TRBD2 (5 bases each). This receptor was identified in a woman between 18 and 30 years old in good health. This CDR3 reads CASSDFLGGLGVNTGELFF. The CDR3 DNA reads TGTGCCAGCAGTGATTTTCTAGGAGGTTTGGGGGTTAACACCGGGGAGCTGTTTTTT.